These 17 T cell receptor beta chains were all obtained from the same sample, sequenced in a study of blood T cell repertoires in COVID-19. The data were produced by immunoSEQ multiplex PCR, yet TCRdb's version contains in-frame clones alone and is incomplete. The sample has 300,000 to 400,000 clones; 87% are singletons. Sequencing was performed on peripheral blood. These receptors were obtained from a man aged 30-40 years with COVID-19, enrolled during active disease.

The chain carries TRBV14 and TRBJ2-7, with TRBD2 matching 7 bases. Unmatched junction bases numbered 6, after V lost 4 bases and J lost 0 bases. This CDR3 is 15 amino acids long. The germline CDR1 and CDR2 sequences are SGHDN and FVKESK. CDR3 DNA sequence: TGTGCCAGCAGCCCCCAGCGGGGTCCCTCCTACGAGCAGTACTTC. It encodes CASSPQRGPSYEQYF.

The CDR3 loop is CASSPQTGKETQYF. In nucleotides, the CDR3 is TGTGCCAGCAGCCCTCAGACAGGGAAAGAGACCCAGTACTTC. The V gene is TRBV7-9, the J gene TRBJ2-5, with 7 nucleotides matching TRBD1. From germline, CDR1 is SEHNR and CDR2 FQNEAQ (reference sequence). J lost 3 bases, V lost 5 bases, and 6 bases had no gene match. The CDR3 spans 14 residues. The whole variable domain, filled in from reference TRBV7-9 and TRBJ2-5, reads DTGVSQNPRHKITKRGQNVTFRCDPISEHNRLYWYRQTLGQGPEFLTYFQNEAQLEKSRLLSDRFSAERPKGSFSTLEIQRTEQGDSAMYLCASSPQTGKETQYFGPGTRLLVL.

This chain uses TRBV7-2 with TRBJ2-7; 10 bases align to TRBD1. Germline assignment: CDR1 SGHTA and CDR2 FQGNSA. Unmatched junction bases numbered 7, after V lost 5 bases and J lost 3 bases. The CDR3 length is 15 residues. CDR3 DNA: TGTGCCAGCAGCCTGGGACAGGGGATAATCTACGAGCAGTACTTC. This translates into CASSLGQGIIYEQYF.

The rearrangement links TRBV2 to TRBJ2-3; TRBD1 matches at 10 bases. Germline CDR1 is SNHLY and CDR2 is FYNNEI. The ends lost 4 bases at V and 6 bases at J; junction bases unmatched: 7. The CDR3 loop spans 15 amino acids. The CDR3 DNA reads TGTGCCAGCAGTGCAGGGACAGGGGTTAGGGATACGCAGTATTTT. As protein: CASSAGTGVRDTQYF.

The chain recombines TRBV18 with TRBJ1-2, with no clear D. V was clipped by 1 base and J by 4 bases, with 10 bases between them. CDR3 length: 14 residues. Germline-derived CDR1 and CDR2 are KGHSH and LQKENI. The CDR3 region is CASSPRRVLYGYTF. The CDR3 DNA reads as TGTGCCAGCTCACCACGTCGGGTTCTCTATGGCTACACCTTC.

This rearrangement joins TRBV14 to TRBJ2-3, with TRBD2 matching 12 bases. Unmatched junction bases numbered 5, after V lost 4 bases and J lost 3 bases. Germline assignment: CDR1 SGHDN and CDR2 FVKESK. CDR3 length: 16 residues. The CDR3 is CASSLTLAGGTDTQYF. The CDR3 DNA sequence: TGTGCCAGCAGCCTTACCCTAGCGGGAGGGACAGATACGCAGTATTTT.

V gene TRBV27 combines with J gene TRBJ2-7, with 10 bases aligning to TRBD1. From germline, CDR1 is MNHEY and CDR2 SMNVEV (reference sequence). The V gene end was trimmed by 8 bases and the J gene end by 2 bases; junction bases not matched to a gene: 6. The CDR3 has 14 residues. CDR3 in DNA: TGTGCCAGCGCCGGACAGGGGGGTACCTACGAGCAGTACTTC. This translates into CASAGQGGTYEQYF.

The gene calls are TRBV5-6 and TRBJ1-1, with no clear D. This CDR3 contains 12 residues. Trimming took 4 bases from V and 11 from J, leaving 15 bases between them. Germline assignment: CDR1 SGHDT and CDR2 YYEEEE. The CDR3 DNA sequence: TGTGCCAGCAGCCGCATTGGCGGGCACGCTTTCTTT. It yields the protein CASSRIGGHAFF.

The chain is built from TRBV9 and TRBJ1-1; 7 nucleotides match TRBD1. The CDR3 spans 15 residues. V dropped 3 bases and J dropped 4; count of bases not matched to a gene: 9. Germline V lookup: CDR1 SGDLS, CDR2 YYNGEE. The CDR3 DNA follows: TGTGCCAGCAGCGAGGAGGGGGCAGGCCTCACTGAAGCTTTCTTT. Translation: CASSEEGAGLTEAFF.

This clone was counted between two and nine times. The chain links TRBV4-3 to TRBJ2-7; TRBD2 matches 9 bases. Per the germline V gene, CDR1 is LGHNA and CDR2 is YSLEER. Trimming took 0 bases from V and 4 from J; bases not matched to a gene: 10. This CDR3 is built from 17 residues. The CDR3 DNA reads as TGCGCCAGCAGCCAAGAATTAGTTCCAGCGGGGGGTTACGAGCAGTACTTC. It codes for CASSQELVPAGGYEQYF.

The V gene is TRBV28, the J gene TRBJ2-7, with 8 nucleotides matching TRBD2. Germline V lookup: CDR1 MDHEN, CDR2 SYDVKM. The CDR3 length is 15 residues. V gave up 0 bases and J gave up 5 bases; unmatched junction bases: 6. The CDR3 nucleotides read TGTGCCAGCAGTTTATGGGCTAGCGGGCTCCACGAGCAGTACTTC. Translated: CASSLWASGLHEQYF.

This clone was recorded only once. The chain uses TRBV28 and TRBJ2-7; 13 nucleotides align to TRBD2. CDR3 size: 17 residues. Germline trimming cut 5 bases from V and 6 bases from J; bases unmatched to any gene: 13. CDR1 is MDHEN and CDR2 is SYDVKM in the germline V gene. The CDR3, as DNA: TGTGCCAGCAGTCCGGCGGGGAAACTAGCGGGAGGGTCCGAGCAGTACTTC. Translating it yields CASSPAGKLAGGSEQYF.

The chain has TRBV7-2 and TRBJ1-2, with a weak D call TRBD1 (6 bases). The germline V gene has CDR1 SGHTA and CDR2 FQGNSA. The length of the CDR3 is 15 residues. V lost 1 base, J lost 0 bases, and 9 bases lay in between. Written as DNA, the CDR3 is TGTGCCAGCAGCTTAGTACAGGGCCCTAACTATGGCTACACCTTC. Residues: CASSLVQGPNYGYTF.

About this clone: Different DNA sequences within this sample yield the same CDR3. This chain links TRBV18 with TRBJ2-3; perhaps TRBD2 as D (6 bases). Germline CDR1 KGHSH, CDR2 LQKENI. Trimming shortened V by 2 bases and J by 3 bases, and 9 bases separated the two germline ends. This CDR3 is 14 amino acids long. The CDR3 DNA is TGTGCCAGCTCACCATTGGGGGGAACAGATACGCAGTATTTT. Translating it yields CASSPLGGTDTQYF.

The V and J genes are TRBV4-2 and TRBJ1-4, with D possibly TRBD1 on 5 matching bases. Germline CDR1 and CDR2: LGHNA and YNFKEQ. Trimming stripped 4 bases from V and 3 bases from J, with 15 bases between. The CDR3 is 16 amino acids. CDR3 nucleotide sequence: TGTGCCAGCAGCCGGACGGCGGGGGAATCTAATGAAAAACTGTTTTTT. It is translated as CASSRTAGESNEKLFF.

This clone has a count of ten or more. The V gene is TRBV15, the J gene TRBJ2-5, with a tentative D call TRBD2 (6 bases). There are 14 residues in the CDR3. The V end lost 6 bases, the J end lost 4 bases, and 15 bases lay between the germline ends. Germline CDR1 and CDR2: LNHNV and YYDKDF (reference sequence). The CDR3 nucleotides read TGTGCCACCAGACTATCCGGGGGTAGAGAGACCCAGTACTTC. Translation: CATRLSGGRETQYF.

The genes are TRBV28 and TRBJ1-2; TRBD1 is a possible D gene (6 bases). Trimming left V 3 bases short and J 5 bases short, with 13 bases between. The CDR3 runs to 14 residues. CDR1 and CDR2 (germline): MDHEN, SYDVKM. The CDR3, as DNA: TGTGCCAGCAGTTTTGGGGGGGCGGGTTATGGCTACACCTTC. This encodes CASSFGGAGYGYTF.